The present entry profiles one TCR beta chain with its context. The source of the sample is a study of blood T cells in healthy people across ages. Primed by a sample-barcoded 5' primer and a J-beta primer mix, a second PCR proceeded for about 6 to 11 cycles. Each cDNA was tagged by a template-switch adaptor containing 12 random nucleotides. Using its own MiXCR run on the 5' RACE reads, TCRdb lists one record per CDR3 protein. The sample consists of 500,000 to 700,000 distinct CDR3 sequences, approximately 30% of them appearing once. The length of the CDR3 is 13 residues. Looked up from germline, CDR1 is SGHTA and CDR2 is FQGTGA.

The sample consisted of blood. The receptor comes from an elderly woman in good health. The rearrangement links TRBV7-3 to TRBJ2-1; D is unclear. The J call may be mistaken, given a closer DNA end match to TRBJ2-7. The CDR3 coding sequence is TGTGCCAGCAGCTTCGGACGTAACAATGAGCAGTACTTC. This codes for CASSFGRNNEQYF.